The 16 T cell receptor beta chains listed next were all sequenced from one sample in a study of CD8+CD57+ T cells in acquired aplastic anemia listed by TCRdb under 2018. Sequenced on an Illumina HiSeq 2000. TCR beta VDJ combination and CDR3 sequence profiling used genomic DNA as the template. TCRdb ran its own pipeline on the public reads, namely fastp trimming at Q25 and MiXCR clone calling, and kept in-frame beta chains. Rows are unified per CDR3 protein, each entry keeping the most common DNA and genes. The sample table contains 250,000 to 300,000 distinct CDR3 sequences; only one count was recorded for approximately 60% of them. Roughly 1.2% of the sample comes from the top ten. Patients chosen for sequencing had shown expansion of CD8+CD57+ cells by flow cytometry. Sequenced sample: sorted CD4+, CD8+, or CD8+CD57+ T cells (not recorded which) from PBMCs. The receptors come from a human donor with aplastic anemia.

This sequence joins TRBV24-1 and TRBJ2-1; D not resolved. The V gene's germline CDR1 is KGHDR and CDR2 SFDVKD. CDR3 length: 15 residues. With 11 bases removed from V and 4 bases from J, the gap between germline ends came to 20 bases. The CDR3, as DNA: TGTGCCAGCAGCCAAGATACAAGGCGGTACAATGAGCAGTTCTTC. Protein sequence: CASSQDTRRYNEQFF.

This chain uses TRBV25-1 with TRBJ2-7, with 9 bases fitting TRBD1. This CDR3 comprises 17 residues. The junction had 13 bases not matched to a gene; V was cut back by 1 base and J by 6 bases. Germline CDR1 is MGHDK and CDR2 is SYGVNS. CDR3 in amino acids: CASSELGTGQGFGEQYF. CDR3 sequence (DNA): TGTGCCAGCAGTGAATTGGGGACGGGACAGGGCTTTGGCGAGCAGTACTTC.

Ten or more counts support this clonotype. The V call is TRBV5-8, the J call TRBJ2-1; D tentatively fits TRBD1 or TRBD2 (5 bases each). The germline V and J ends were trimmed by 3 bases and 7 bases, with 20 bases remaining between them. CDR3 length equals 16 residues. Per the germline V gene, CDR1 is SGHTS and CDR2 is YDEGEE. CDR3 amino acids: CASSSGTSRVENEQFF. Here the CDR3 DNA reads TGTGCCAGCAGCTCAGGGACCAGTCGGGTCGAAAATGAGCAGTTCTTC. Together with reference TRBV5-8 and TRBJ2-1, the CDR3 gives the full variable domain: EAGVTQSPTHLIKTRGQQATLRCSPISGHTSVYWYQQALGLGLQFLLWYDEGEERNRGNFPPRFSGRQFPNYSSELNVNALELEDSALYLCASSSGTSRVENEQFFGPGTRLTVL.

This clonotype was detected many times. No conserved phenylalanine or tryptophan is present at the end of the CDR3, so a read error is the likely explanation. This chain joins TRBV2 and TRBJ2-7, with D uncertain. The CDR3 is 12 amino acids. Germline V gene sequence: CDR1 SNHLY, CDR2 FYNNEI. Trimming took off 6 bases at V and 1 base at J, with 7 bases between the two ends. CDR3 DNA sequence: TGTGCCAGCAGAGCCGGTTCCTACGAGCAGTACCTC. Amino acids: CASRAGSYEQYL.

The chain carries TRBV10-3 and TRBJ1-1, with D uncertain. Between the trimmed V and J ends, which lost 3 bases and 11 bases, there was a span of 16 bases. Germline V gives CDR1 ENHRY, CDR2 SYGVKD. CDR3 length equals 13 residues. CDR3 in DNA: TGTGCCATCAGTGAATCCGATGAAGGCTGGGCTTTCTTT. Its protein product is CAISESDEGWAFF.

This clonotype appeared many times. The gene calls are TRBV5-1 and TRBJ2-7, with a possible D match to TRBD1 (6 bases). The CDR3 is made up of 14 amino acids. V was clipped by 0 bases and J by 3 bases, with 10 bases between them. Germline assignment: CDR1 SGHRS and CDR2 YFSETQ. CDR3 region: CASSLGQELYEQYF. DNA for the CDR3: TGCGCCAGCAGCTTGGGACAGGAGCTCTACGAGCAGTACTTC.

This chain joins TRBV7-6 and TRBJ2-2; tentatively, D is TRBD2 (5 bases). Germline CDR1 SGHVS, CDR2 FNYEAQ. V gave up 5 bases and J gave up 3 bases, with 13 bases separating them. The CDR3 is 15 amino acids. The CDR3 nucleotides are TGTGCCAGCAGCCTCCGACCGGACTACACCGGGGAGCTGTTTTTT. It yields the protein CASSLRPDYTGELFF. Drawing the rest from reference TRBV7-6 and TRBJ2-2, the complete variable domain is GAGVSQSPRYKVTKRGQDVALRCDPISGHVSLYWYRQALGQGPEFLTYFNYEAQQDKSGLPNDRFSAERPEGSISTLTIQRTEQRDSAMYRCASSLRPDYTGELFFGEGSRLTVL.

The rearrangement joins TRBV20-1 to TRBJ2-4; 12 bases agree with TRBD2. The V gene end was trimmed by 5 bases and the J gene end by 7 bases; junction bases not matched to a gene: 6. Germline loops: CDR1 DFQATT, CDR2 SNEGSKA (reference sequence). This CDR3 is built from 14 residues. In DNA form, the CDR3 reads TGCAGTGCTTCAAGGACTAGCGGGGTGAACATTCAGTACTTC. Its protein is CSASRTSGVNIQYF.

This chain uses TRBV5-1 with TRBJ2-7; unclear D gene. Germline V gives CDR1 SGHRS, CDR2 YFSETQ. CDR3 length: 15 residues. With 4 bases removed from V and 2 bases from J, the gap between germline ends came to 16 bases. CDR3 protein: CASSPRVTEAYEQYF. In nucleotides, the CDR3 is TGCGCCAGCAGCCCCCGAGTAACCGAAGCCTACGAGCAGTACTTC. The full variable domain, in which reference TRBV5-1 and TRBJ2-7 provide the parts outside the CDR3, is KAGVTQTPRYLIKTRGQQVTLSCSPISGHRSVSWYQQTPGQGLQFLFEYFSETQRNKGNFPGRFSGRQFSNSRSEMNVSTLELGDSALYLCASSPRVTEAYEQYFGPGTRLTVT.

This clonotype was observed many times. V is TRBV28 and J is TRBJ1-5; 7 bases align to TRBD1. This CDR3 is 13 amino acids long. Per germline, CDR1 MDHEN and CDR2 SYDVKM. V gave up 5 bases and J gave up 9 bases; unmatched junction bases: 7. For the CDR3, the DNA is TGTGCCAGCAGTCGACAGGGTATGGGGCCCCAGCATTTT. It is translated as CASSRQGMGPQHF.

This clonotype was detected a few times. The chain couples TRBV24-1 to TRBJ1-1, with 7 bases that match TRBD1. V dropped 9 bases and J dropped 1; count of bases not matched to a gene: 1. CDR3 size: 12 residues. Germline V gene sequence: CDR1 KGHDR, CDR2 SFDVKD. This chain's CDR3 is CATRDRNTEAFF. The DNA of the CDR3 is TGTGCCACCCGGGACAGGAACACTGAAGCTTTCTTT.

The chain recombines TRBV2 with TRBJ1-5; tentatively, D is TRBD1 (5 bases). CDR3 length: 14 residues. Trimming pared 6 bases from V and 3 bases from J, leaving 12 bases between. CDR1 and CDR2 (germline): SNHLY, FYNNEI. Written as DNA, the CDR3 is TGTGCCAGCAGCAGGGAGGCGAACAATCAGCCCCAGCATTTT. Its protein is CASSREANNQPQHF.

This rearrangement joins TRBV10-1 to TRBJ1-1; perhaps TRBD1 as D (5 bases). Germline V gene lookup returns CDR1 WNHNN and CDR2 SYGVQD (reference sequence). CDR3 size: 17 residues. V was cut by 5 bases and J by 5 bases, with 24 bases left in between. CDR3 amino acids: CASSRDVVPHRGTEAFF. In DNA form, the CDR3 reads TGCGCCAGCAGTAGGGACGTAGTGCCTCATCGTGGGACTGAAGCTTTCTTT.

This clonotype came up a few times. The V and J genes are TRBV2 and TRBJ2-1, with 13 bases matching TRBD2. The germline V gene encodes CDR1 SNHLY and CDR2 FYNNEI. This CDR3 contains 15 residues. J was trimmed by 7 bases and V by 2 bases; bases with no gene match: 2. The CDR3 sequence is CASSEKGLAGNEQFF. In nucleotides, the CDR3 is TGTGCCAGCAGTGAAAAGGGACTAGCGGGGAATGAGCAGTTCTTC.

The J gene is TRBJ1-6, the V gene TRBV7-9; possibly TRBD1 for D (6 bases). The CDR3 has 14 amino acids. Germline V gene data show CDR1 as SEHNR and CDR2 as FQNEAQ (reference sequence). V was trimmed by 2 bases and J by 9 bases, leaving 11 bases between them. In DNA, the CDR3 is TGTGCCAGCAGCTTAATACAGGGAGGTTCACCCCTCCACTTT. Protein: CASSLIQGGSPLHF. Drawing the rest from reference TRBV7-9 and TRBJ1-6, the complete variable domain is DTGVSQNPRHKITKRGQNVTFRCDPISEHNRLYWYRQTLGQGPEFLTYFQNEAQLEKSRLLSDRFSAERPKGSFSTLEIQRTEQGDSAMYLCASSLIQGGSPLHFGNGTRLTVT.

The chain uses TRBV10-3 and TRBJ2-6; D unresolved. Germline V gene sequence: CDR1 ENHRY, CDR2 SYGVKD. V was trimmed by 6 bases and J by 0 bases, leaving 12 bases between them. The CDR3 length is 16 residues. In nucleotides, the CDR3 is TGTGCCATCAGGCAATATCCGAGCTCTGGGGCCAACGTCCTGACTTTC. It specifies CAIRQYPSSGANVLTF.